Presented here are 5 T cell receptor beta chains from one specimen sequenced in a study of T cells in Graves' hyperthyroidism and ophthalmopathy. Researchers took RNA transcripts and amplified the TCR beta CDR3 regions from them. HTBI primers were the set used in a first-round RT-PCR of the TCR CDR3. TCRdb reanalysed the multiplex PCR reads using MiXCR and keeps one entry per CDR3 protein. Here the sample spans 600,000 to 900,000 distinct CDR3 sequences, 15% to 20% being singletons. The sample taken for sequencing was blood. The receptors shown here come from a man between 18 and 35 years old with Graves' hyperthyroidism.

This clonotype was seen many times. V usage is TRBV2 and J usage is TRBJ2-7; 9 bases line up with TRBD1. This CDR3 has 15 residues. The germline gives CDR1 SNHLY, CDR2 FYNNEI. V shed 7 bases and J 1 base; nucleotides not matched to a gene: 8. The CDR3 DNA is TGTGCCAGCAAGAAGGGACAGGGCCCTTCCTACGAGCAGTACTTC. Encoded protein: CASKKGQGPSYEQYF.

This clonotype has at least ten counts. The chain is built from TRBV4-1 and TRBJ1-2; D is unresolved. This CDR3 comprises 14 residues. Germline V gene data show CDR1 as MGHRA and CDR2 as YSYEKL. V lost 0 bases and J lost 4, with 9 bases in between. DNA for the CDR3: TGCGCCAGCAGCCAAGATCGGGGAAGCTATGGCTACACCTTC. Translated, it gives CASSQDRGSYGYTF.

This clonotype appeared a few times. The chain couples TRBV10-3 to TRBJ2-1; 9 nucleotides agree with TRBD1. There are 16 residues in the CDR3. Trimming cost V 5 bases and J 6 bases; bases outside gene matches: 11. The germline V gene encodes CDR1 ENHRY and CDR2 SYGVKD. The CDR3 DNA sequence: TGTGCCATCAGTAAACAGGGGGCGCGGAGGATCAATGAGCAGTTCTTC. Residues: CAISKQGARRINEQFF.

This chain uses TRBV11-1 with TRBJ1-1; D is undetermined. Trimming removed 2 bases from V and 1 base from J, with 11 bases in between. Per the germline V gene, CDR1 is SGHAT and CDR2 is FQDESV (reference sequence). This CDR3 has 15 amino acids. The CDR3, as DNA: TGTGCCAGCAGCTTAAGTTGGGAGGGGAACACTGAAGCTTTCTTT. It is translated as CASSLSWEGNTEAFF.

The table lists this clonotype with many counts. This chain uses TRBV6-1 with TRBJ1-1; D gene uncertain. CDR3 length equals 16 residues. Trimming removed 10 bases from V and 0 bases from J, with 21 bases in between. In germline, CDR1 is MNHNS, CDR2 SASEGT. DNA of the CDR3: TGTGCCACTCGAGGCGGACGGACGACCATGAACACTGAAGCTTTCTTT. Protein: CATRGGRTTMNTEAFF.